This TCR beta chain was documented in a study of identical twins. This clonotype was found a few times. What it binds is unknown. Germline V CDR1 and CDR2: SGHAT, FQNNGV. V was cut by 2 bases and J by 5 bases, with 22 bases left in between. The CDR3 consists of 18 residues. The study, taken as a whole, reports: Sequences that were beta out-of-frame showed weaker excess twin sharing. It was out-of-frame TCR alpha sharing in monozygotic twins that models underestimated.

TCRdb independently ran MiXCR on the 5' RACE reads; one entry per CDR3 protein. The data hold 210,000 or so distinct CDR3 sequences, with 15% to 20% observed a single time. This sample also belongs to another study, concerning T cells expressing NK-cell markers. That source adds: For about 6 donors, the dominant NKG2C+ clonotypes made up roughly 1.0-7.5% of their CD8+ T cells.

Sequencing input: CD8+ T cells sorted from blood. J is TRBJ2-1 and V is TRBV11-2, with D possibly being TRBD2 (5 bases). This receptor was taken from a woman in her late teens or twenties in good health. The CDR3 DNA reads TGTGCCAGCAGCTTAATCGGGCGCGGCACGACCGGGGACAATGAGCAGTTCTTC. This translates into CASSLIGRGTTGDNEQFF.